This note documents a single T cell receptor beta chain sequence. This entry belongs to a study of response to subunit inactivated influenza vaccine. MiXCR, applied by TCRdb to the RT-PCR reads, yields one record per CDR3 protein. The table records 500,000 or so distinct CDR3 sequences, 16% of them present only once. Deletions cut 6 bases from V and 0 bases from J, with 23 bases between. The CDR3 is 18 residues long. The V gene's germline CDR1 is MRHNA and CDR2 SNTAGT. The sample was CD4+ T cells sorted from PBMCs, taken around 25 months after vaccination. This chain uses TRBV6-4 with TRBJ1-1; weak D call: TRBD1 (6 bases). The sequence was obtained from a man aged 50 to 75 who received an inactivated influenza vaccine. This chain's CDR3 is CASSARTARVSLNTEAFF. The CDR3 DNA follows: TGTGCCAGCAGCGCTCGGACAGCTAGGGTCTCCTTGAACACTGAAGCTTTCTTT.